The clone carrying this T cell receptor (beta chain) appeared a few times. From the RACE reads, TCRdb called clonotypes with MiXCR, one entry per CDR3 protein. The profile covers around 60,000 distinct CDR3 sequences, with around 7% appearing a single time and over 1.5% taken by the ten largest. These data belong to a study of human T cells and chemical hapten exposure. Indicated time point: pre-sensitization, week 0. As to treatment: therapeutic diphenylcyclopropenone sensitization with weekly scalp DPC. Someone pulled total RNA out of unfractionated whole blood. There are 14 residues in the CDR3. CDR1 is SNHLY and CDR2 is FYNNEI in the germline V gene. V lost 3 bases and J lost 4, with 11 bases in between.

The sample here was whole blood, taken in connection with sensitization to the hapten diphenylcyclopropenone (DPC). This clonotype was sampled from a young woman with alopecia areata. Some clones in this sample may be carry-over from other donors' samples. The chain carries TRBV2 and TRBJ2-3; D gene unclear. The CDR3 reads CASSDVRAPDTQYF. CDR3 DNA sequence: TGTGCCAGCAGTGACGTTAGGGCTCCAGATACGCAGTATTTT.